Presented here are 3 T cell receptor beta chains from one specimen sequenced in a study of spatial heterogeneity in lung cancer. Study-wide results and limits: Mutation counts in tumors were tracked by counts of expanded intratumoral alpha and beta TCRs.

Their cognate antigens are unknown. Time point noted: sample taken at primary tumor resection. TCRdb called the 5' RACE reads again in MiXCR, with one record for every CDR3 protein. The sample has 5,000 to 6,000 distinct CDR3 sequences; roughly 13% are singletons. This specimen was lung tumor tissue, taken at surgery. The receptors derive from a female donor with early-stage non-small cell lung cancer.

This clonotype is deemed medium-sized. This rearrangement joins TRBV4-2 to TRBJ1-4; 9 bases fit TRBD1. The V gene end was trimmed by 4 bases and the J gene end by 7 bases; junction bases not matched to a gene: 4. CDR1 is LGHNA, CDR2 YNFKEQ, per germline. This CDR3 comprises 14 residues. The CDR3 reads CASSPGQGSEKLFF. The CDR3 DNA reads TGTGCCAGCAGCCCCGGACAGGGGAGTGAAAAACTGTTTTTT.

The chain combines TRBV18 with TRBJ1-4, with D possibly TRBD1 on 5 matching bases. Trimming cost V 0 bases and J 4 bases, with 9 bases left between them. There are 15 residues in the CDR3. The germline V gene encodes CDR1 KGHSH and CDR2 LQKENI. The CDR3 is CASSPPLGGNEKLFF. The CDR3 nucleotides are TGTGCCAGCTCACCACCCCTTGGGGGTAATGAAAAACTGTTTTTT.

The CDR3 sequence is CASSQGTSDGELFF. The CDR3 coding sequence is TGTGCCAGCAGCCAAGGGACTAGCGACGGGGAGCTGTTTTTT. The rearrangement links TRBV3-1 to TRBJ2-2; 9 nucleotides match TRBD2. V shed 1 base, J shed 7 bases, and the junction held 1 base outside the gene matches. This CDR3 has 14 amino acids. Germline V CDR1 and CDR2: LGHDT, YNNKEL (reference sequence).